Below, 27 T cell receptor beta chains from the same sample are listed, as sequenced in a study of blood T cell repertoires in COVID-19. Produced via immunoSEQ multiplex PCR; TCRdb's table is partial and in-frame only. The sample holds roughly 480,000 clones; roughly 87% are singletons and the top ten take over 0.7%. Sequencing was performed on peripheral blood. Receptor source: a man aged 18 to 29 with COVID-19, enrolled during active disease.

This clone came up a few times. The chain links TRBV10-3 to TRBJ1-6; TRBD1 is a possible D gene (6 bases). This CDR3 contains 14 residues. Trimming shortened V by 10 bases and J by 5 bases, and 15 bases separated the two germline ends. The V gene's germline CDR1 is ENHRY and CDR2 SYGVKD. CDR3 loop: CATTRGLDNSPLHF. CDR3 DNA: TGTGCCACCACTAGGGGGTTGGATAATTCACCCCTCCACTTT.

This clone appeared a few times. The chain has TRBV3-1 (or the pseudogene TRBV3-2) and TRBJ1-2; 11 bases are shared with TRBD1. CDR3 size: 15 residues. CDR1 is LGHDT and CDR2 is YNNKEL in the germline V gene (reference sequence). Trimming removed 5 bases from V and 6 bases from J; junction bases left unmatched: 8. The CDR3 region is CASSEADRGLNGYTF. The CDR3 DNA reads TGTGCCAGCAGCGAAGCGGACAGGGGGCTTAATGGCTACACCTTC.

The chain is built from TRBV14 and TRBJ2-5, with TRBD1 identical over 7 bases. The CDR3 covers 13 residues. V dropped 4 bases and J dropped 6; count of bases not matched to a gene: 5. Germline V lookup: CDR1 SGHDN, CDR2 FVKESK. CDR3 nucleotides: TGTGCCAGCAGCCTCACAGGGGTTCAGACCCAGTACTTC. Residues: CASSLTGVQTQYF.

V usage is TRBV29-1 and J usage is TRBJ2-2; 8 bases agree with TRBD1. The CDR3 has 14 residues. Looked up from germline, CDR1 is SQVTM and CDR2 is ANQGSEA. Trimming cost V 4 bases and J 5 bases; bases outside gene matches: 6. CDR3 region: CSVARDRWTGELFF. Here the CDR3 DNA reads TGCAGCGTTGCCAGGGACAGGTGGACCGGGGAGCTGTTTTTT.

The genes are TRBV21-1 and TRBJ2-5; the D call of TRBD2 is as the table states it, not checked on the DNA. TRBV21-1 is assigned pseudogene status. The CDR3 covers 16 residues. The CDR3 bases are TGTGCCAGCTCCGGGACTAGCGGGAGTGCAGGAGAGACCCAGTACTTC. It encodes CASSGTSGSAGETQYF.

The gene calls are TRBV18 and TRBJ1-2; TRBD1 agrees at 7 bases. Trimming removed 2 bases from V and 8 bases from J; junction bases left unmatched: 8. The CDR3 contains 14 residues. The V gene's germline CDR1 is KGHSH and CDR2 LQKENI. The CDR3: CASSPDRVRGGYTF. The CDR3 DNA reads TGTGCCAGCTCACCAGACAGGGTCCGGGGAGGCTACACCTTC.

The CDR3 bases are TGTGCCAGCAGCCAACGGACAGGCGTCGGGCAGTACTTC. This gives the protein CASSQRTGVGQYF. The chain uses TRBV2 and TRBJ2-7; 7 bases are a match to TRBD1. The trim removed 6 bases at V and 9 bases at J, leaving 11 bases unmatched. CDR3 size: 13 residues. From germline, CDR1 is SNHLY and CDR2 FYNNEI.

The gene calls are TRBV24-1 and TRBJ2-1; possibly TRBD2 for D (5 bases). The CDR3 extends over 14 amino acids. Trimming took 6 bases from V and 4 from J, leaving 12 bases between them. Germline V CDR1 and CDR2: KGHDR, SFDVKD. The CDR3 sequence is CATSPSGRYNEQFF. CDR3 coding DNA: TGTGCCACCAGTCCCAGCGGACGATACAATGAGCAGTTCTTC.

The CDR3 region has the DNA TGTGCCAGCAGTCCCTGGACTAGCGGGGGAGAACTAAAGTTTGAGACCCAGTACTTC. Its translation: CASSPWTSGGELKFETQYF. The V gene is TRBV27, the J gene TRBJ2-5; 13 nucleotides align to TRBD2. CDR1 is MNHEY and CDR2 is SMNVEV in the germline V gene (reference sequence). This CDR3 has 19 amino acids. After removal of 5 bases from V and 5 bases from J, the junction contained 17 bases not matched to a gene.

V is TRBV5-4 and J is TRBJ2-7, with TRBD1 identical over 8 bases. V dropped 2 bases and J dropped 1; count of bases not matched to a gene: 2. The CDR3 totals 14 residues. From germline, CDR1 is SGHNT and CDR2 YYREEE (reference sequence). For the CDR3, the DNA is TGTGCCAGCAGCTTAGACAGGGGATCCTACGAGCAGTACTTC. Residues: CASSLDRGSYEQYF.

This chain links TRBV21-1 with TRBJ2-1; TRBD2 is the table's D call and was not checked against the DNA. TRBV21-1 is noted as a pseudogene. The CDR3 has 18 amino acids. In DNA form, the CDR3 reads TGTGCCAGCATCAACCTCAGACTAGCGGGAGGGATGGACAATGAGCAGTTCTTC. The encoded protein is CASINLRLAGGMDNEQFF.

This CDR3 reads CASSKLTGTSVFNEQFF. CDR3 nucleotide sequence: TGTGCCAGCAGTAAACTTACCGGGACTAGCGTCTTCAATGAGCAGTTCTTC. V and J are TRBV27 and TRBJ2-1, with 10 bases that match TRBD2. This CDR3 comprises 17 residues. V shed 5 bases and J 6 bases; nucleotides not matched to a gene: 13. Germline loops: CDR1 MNHEY, CDR2 SMNVEV (reference sequence).

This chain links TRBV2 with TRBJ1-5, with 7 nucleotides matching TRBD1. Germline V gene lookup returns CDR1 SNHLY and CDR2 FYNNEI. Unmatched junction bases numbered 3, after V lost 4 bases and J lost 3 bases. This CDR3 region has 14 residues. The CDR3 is CASSGQGNNQPQHF. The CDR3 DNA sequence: TGTGCCAGCAGTGGACAGGGTAACAATCAGCCCCAGCATTTT.

CDR3 loop: CASFEGGPYNEQFF. The CDR3 DNA follows: TGTGCCAGCTTCGAGGGAGGTCCCTACAATGAGCAGTTCTTC. The chain couples TRBV18 to TRBJ2-1, with D possibly matching TRBD2 (6 bases). Between the trimmed V and J ends, which lost 7 bases and 2 bases, there was a span of 12 bases. CDR1 is KGHSH and CDR2 is LQKENI in the germline V gene. There are 14 residues in the CDR3.

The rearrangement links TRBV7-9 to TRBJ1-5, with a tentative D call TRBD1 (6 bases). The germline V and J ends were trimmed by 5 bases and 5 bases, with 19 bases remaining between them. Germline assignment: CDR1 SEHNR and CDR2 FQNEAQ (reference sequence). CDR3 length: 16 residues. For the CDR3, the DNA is TGTGCCAGCAGCACTGCGGGCCAGGGGTGGTATCAGCCCCAGCATTTT. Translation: CASSTAGQGWYQPQHF.

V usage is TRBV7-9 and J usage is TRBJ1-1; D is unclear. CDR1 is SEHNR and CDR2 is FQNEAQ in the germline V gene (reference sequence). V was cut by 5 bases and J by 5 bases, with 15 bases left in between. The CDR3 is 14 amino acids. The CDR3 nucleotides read TGTGCCAGCAGCCCTCATCGGGGAGGAACTGAAGCTTTCTTT. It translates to CASSPHRGGTEAFF.

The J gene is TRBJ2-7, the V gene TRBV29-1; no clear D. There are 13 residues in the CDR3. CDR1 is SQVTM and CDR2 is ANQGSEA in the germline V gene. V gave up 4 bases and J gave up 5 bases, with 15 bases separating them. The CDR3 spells CSVVGQVLHEQYF. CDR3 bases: TGCAGCGTTGTCGGTCAGGTTCTTCACGAGCAGTACTTC.

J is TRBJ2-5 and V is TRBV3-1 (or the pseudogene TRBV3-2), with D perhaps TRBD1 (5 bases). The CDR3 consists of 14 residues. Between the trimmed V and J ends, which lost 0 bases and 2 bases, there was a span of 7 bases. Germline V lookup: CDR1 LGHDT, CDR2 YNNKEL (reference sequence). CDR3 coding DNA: TGTGCCAGCAGCCAAGACAGGGTTCAAGAGACCCAGTACTTC. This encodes CASSQDRVQETQYF.

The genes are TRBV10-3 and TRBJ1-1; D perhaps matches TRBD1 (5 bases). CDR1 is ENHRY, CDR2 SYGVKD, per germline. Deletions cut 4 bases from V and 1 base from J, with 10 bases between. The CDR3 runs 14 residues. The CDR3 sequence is CAISGPGQNTEAFF. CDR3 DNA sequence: TGTGCCATCAGTGGTCCTGGACAGAACACTGAAGCTTTCTTT.

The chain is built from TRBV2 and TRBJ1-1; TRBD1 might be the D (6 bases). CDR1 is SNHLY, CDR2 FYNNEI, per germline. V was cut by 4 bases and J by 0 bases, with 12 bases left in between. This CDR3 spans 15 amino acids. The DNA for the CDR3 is TGTGCCAGCAGTGCTATTACAGGGCTGAACACTGAAGCTTTCTTT. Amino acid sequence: CASSAITGLNTEAFF. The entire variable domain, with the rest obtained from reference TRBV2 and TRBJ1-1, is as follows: EPEVTQTPSHQVTQMGQEVILRCVPISNHLYFYWYRQILGQKVEFLVSFYNNEISEKSEIFDDQFSVERPDGSNFTLKIRSTKLEDSAMYFCASSAITGLNTEAFFGQGTRLTVV.

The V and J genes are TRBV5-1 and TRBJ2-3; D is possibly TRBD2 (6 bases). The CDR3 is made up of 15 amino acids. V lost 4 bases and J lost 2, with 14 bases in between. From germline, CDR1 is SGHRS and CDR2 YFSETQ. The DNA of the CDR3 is TGCGCCAGCAGCCCCATAGCGGCTCTCACAGATACGCAGTATTTT. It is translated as CASSPIAALTDTQYF.

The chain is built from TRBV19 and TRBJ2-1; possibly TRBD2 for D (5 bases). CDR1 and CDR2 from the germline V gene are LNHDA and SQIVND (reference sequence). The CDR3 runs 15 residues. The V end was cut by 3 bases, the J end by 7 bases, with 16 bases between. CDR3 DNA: TGTGCCAGTAGTATTAAAACGGGAAAGGTTAATGAGCAGTTCTTC. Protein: CASSIKTGKVNEQFF.

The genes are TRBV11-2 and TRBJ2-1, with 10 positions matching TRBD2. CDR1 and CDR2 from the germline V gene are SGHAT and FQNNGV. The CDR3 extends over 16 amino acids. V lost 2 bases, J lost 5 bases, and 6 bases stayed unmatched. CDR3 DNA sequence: TGTGCCAGCAGCTTATTCGGGACTAGCGTGAACAATGAGCAGTTCTTC. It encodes CASSLFGTSVNNEQFF.

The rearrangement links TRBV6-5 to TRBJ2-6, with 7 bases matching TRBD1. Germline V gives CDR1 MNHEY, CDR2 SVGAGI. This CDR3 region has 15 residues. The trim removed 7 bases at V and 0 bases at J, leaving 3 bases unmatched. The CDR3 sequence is CASTGGYSGANVLTF. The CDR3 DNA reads TGTGCCAGCACAGGGGGTTACTCTGGGGCCAACGTCCTGACTTTC.

The CDR3 region has the DNA TGTGCCAGCAGCCGAGGGACAGGGGGTCGGCAGCCTGAAGCTTTCTTT. This sequence encodes CASSRGTGGRQPEAFF. The rearrangement joins TRBV3-1 (or the pseudogene TRBV3-2) to TRBJ1-1, with 11 bases fitting TRBD1. With 4 bases clipped from V and 6 bases from J, the junction kept 10 bases outside the gene matches. CDR3 size: 16 residues. Germline CDR1 reads LGHDT; CDR2 reads YNNKEL (reference sequence).

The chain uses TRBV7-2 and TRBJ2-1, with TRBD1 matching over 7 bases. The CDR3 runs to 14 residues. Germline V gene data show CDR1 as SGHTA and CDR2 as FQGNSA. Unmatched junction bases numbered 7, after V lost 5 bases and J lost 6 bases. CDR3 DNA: TGTGCCAGCAGCCGTTATAACAGGGGCAATGAGCAGTTCTTC. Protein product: CASSRYNRGNEQFF.

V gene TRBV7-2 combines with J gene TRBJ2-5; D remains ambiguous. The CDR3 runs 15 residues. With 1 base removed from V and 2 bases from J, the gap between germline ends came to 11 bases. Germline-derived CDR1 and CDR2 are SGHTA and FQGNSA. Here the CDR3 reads CASSLGVRQQETQYF. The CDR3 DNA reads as TGTGCCAGCAGCTTAGGGGTACGACAACAAGAGACCCAGTACTTC.